The 9 T cell receptor beta chains reported below all come from one sample, sequenced in a study of shared clonotypes between healthy human individuals. Naive CD8 cells lacked CD45RO, underwent positive selection for CCR7 and left out terminally differentiated effector memory CD45RA+ cells. Here immunoSEQ multiplex PCR was the method, and the copy in TCRdb shows in-frame clones only, minus some. The sample yields roughly 1,800,000 clones, around 96% seen once. Sequenced input: naive CD8+ T cells sorted from blood. Receptor source: a man between 18 and 35 years old in good health.

This sequence joins TRBV5-6 and TRBJ2-7; 8 bases match TRBD1. CDR1 is SGHDT and CDR2 is YYEEEE in the germline V gene. The CDR3 covers 13 residues. J gave up 7 bases and V 3 bases, and 6 bases lay outside the gene matches. CDR3 loop: CASSYQGAGEQYF. CDR3 bases: TGTGCCAGCAGCTACCAGGGGGCGGGGGAGCAGTACTTC. The full variable domain, in which reference TRBV5-6 and TRBJ2-7 provide the parts outside the CDR3, is DAGVTQSPTHLIKTRGQQVTLRCSPKSGHDTVSWYQQALGQGPQFIFQYYEEEERQRGNFPDRFSGHQFPNYSSELNVNALLLGDSALYLCASSYQGAGEQYFGPGTRLTVT.

CDR3 nucleotide sequence: TGTGCCAGCAGCCCCGAGACGTGGGTCGGTGAAAAACTGTTTTTT. Translated, it gives CASSPETWVGEKLFF. The V and J genes are TRBV11-2 and TRBJ1-4; unclear D gene. The germline gives CDR1 SGHAT, CDR2 FQNNGV. The CDR3 runs to 15 residues. The V end lost 5 bases, the J end lost 7 bases, and 17 bases lay between the germline ends.

The chain carries TRBV15 and TRBJ1-1; D not resolved. Trimming took off 5 bases at V and 0 bases at J, with 10 bases between the two ends. Germline V gene sequence: CDR1 LNHNV, CDR2 YYDKDF (reference sequence). The CDR3 runs 14 residues. The CDR3 nucleotides are TGTGCCACCAGCCTTGACGGACTGAACACTGAAGCTTTCTTT. Its protein is CATSLDGLNTEAFF.

The gene calls are TRBV13 and TRBJ1-1, with D possibly TRBD1 on 6 matching bases. V was shortened by 5 bases and J by 1 base, with 20 bases between the two germline ends. The CDR3 is 17 residues long. Germline V gives CDR1 PRHDT, CDR2 FYEKMQ (reference sequence). The CDR3 sequence: CASSEPDSGKKNTEAFF. CDR3 sequence (DNA): TGTGCCAGCAGCGAACCGGACAGCGGAAAAAAGAACACTGAAGCTTTCTTT.

In this sample, this clone turned up once. CDR3 amino acids: CASSVAAGYEAFF. CDR3 nucleotides: TGTGCCAGCAGCGTAGCCGCCGGGTATGAAGCTTTCTTT. This chain joins TRBV9 and TRBJ1-1, with unresolved D. Trimming pared 0 bases from V and 7 bases from J, leaving 10 bases between. Germline CDR1 and CDR2: SGDLS and YYNGEE. The CDR3 is 13 residues long.

Only one count was recorded for this clone. This chain joins TRBV4-1 and TRBJ1-2; 10 nucleotides line up with TRBD1. V lost 4 bases and J lost 6; bases outside the gene matches: 8. This CDR3 contains 15 residues. Germline V gene sequence: CDR1 MGHRA, CDR2 YSYEKL. CDR3 DNA sequence: TGCGCCAGCAGCCGATCGGGACAGGGGAGTGATGGCTACACCTTC. Encoded protein: CASSRSGQGSDGYTF.

Turning to this clone: This CDR3 is also generated by other DNA sequences in the sample. The rearrangement links TRBV9 to TRBJ1-2, with 7 positions matching TRBD1. J gave up 1 base and V 3 bases, and 3 bases lay outside the gene matches. There are 14 residues in the CDR3. CDR1 is SGDLS and CDR2 is YYNGEE in the germline V gene. The CDR3 is CASSEYRGNYGYTF. DNA for the CDR3: TGTGCCAGCAGCGAATACAGGGGTAACTATGGCTACACCTTC.

The genes are TRBV5-6 and TRBJ1-1; tentatively, D is TRBD1 (6 bases). Trimming removed 3 bases at V and 5 bases at J, with 20 bases between. The length of the CDR3 is 16 residues. CDR1 is SGHDT, CDR2 YYEEEE, per germline. Here the CDR3 reads CASSWVGLGGNTEAFF. CDR3 DNA sequence: TGTGCCAGCAGCTGGGTTGGGTTAGGGGGGAATACTGAAGCTTTCTTT.

The rearrangement links TRBV29-1 to TRBJ2-7, with no clear D. Trimming removed 0 bases at V and 4 bases at J, with 16 bases between. The germline gives CDR1 SQVTM, CDR2 ANQGSEA. The CDR3 has 15 residues. The CDR3 DNA is TGCAGCGTTGAAGAGCCAGCGCCTAAAGGATACGAGCAGTACTTC. Encoded protein: CSVEEPAPKGYEQYF.